This entry is about one TCR beta chain. Its antigen remains unidentified. This record belongs to a study of cytomegalovirus exposure and HLA in healthy donors. Study details: In a later analysis, the roughly 120 validation repertoires were reported to have used the same platform as the roughly 610 first-cohort repertoires.

Study-level points and caveats: Associated with cytomegalovirus, according to the listing, were about 160 TCR beta chains. The dataset shows that most TCR sequences were rare, while some public TCRs occurred in many donors. Specificity for CMV antigens was confirmed in vitro for a few of the CMV-associated chains.

V gave up 5 bases and J gave up 8 bases; unmatched junction bases: 9. The CDR3 runs 14 residues. CDR1 and CDR2 (germline): LNHDA, SQIVND (reference sequence). TCRdb's table, derived via immunoSEQ multiplex PCR, lists solely in-frame clones and lacks some. The table includes under 350,000 clones, 70% to 90% detected once. This receptor was taken from a woman in her late teens or twenties in good health and CMV-seronegative. Sequenced material: PBMCs. The chain recombines TRBV19 with TRBJ2-4; 7 bases are a match to TRBD1. This chain's CDR3 is CASSPGQARDIQYF. The CDR3 DNA reads TGTGCCAGTAGTCCCGGACAGGCCCGAGACATTCAGTACTTC.